The 14 T cell receptor beta chains in this list originate from one sample, sequenced in a study of T cells after yellow fever vaccination. TCRdb fed the 5' RACE reads into MiXCR, producing one record per CDR3 protein. Of approximately 58,000 distinct CDR3 sequences listed, around 5.4% are singletons. Sequenced material: PBMCs, either bulk or a sorted T-cell subset (CD4+, CD8+, memory, or dextramer-sorted; not recorded which), taken on the day of the yellow fever booster vaccination. These receptor sequences come from a man younger than 35 who received the YFV17D yellow fever vaccine.

This clonotype appeared a few times. V and J are TRBV6-5 and TRBJ1-6; no firm D call. This CDR3 has 11 amino acids. Germline V gives CDR1 MNHEY, CDR2 SVGAGI. Trimming removed 5 bases at V and 7 bases at J, with 3 bases between. In DNA, the CDR3 is TGTGCCAGCAGTAACAATTCACCCCTCCACTTT. This codes for CASSNNSPLHF.

This clonotype has more than one count but fewer than ten. The gene calls are TRBV6-6 and TRBJ2-7, with D perhaps assigned TRBD1 or TRBD2 (5 bases each). The V gene's germline CDR1 is MNHNY and CDR2 SVGAGI (reference sequence). Trimming cost V 2 bases and J 6 bases, with 14 bases left between them. This CDR3 has 14 residues. The CDR3 DNA is TGTGCCAGCAGTTACGAGGGACCCCGAGGCGAGCAGTACTTC. Its protein product is CASSYEGPRGEQYF.

This clonotype was observed at least ten times. The chain combines TRBV9 with TRBJ2-3; TRBD2 matches 7 bases. Germline CDR1 reads SGDLS; CDR2 reads YYNGEE. Losses at the gene ends were 3 bases for V and 4 bases for J; bases not matched to a gene: 8. The CDR3 is 15 residues long. This CDR3 is CASSAGTIGADTQYF. The CDR3 bases are TGTGCCAGCAGCGCCGGGACTATAGGCGCAGATACGCAGTATTTT.

The table lists this clonotype with a few counts. The chain is built from TRBV5-6 and TRBJ1-6; a weak D match, TRBD1 (6 bases). V was clipped by 0 bases and J by 8 bases, with 15 bases between them. Germline-derived CDR1 and CDR2 are SGHDT and YYEEEE. CDR3 length equals 16 residues. The CDR3 loop is CASSLAHRAADSPLHF. CDR3 sequence (DNA): TGTGCCAGCAGCTTGGCCCACAGGGCGGCGGATTCACCCCTCCACTTT. The entire variable domain, with the rest obtained from reference TRBV5-6 and TRBJ1-6, is as follows: DAGVTQSPTHLIKTRGQQVTLRCSPKSGHDTVSWYQQALGQGPQFIFQYYEEEERQRGNFPDRFSGHQFPNYSSELNVNALLLGDSALYLCASSLAHRAADSPLHFGNGTRLTVT.

The chain uses TRBV7-9 and TRBJ2-5, with 8 bases identical to TRBD1. Trimming at V came to 5 bases and at J to 2 bases, leaving 4 bases not matched to a gene. The CDR3 consists of 14 residues. CDR1 is SEHNR, CDR2 FQNEAQ, per germline (reference sequence). CDR3 loop: CASSTRQGQETQYF. The DNA for the CDR3 is TGTGCCAGCAGCACTCGACAGGGGCAAGAGACCCAGTACTTC.

This clonotype was seen many times. The chain joins TRBV12-3 or TRBV12-4 to TRBJ1-4; weak D call: TRBD1 (5 bases). V dropped 5 bases and J dropped 8 bases, with 12 bases sitting between them. The CDR3 runs 13 residues. CDR3 in DNA: TGTGCCAGCAGTCCAATCGCAGGGGAAAAACTGTTTTTT. This codes for CASSPIAGEKLFF.

In its sample, this clonotype was seen a few times. This chain links TRBV11-2 with TRBJ2-7; TRBD2 aligns across 8 bases. The CDR3 is 14 amino acids. Germline CDR1 reads SGHAT; CDR2 reads FQNNGV. J gave up 3 bases and V 2 bases, and 3 bases lay outside the gene matches. CDR3 in DNA: TGTGCCAGCAGCTTAAGCGGGGGCCACTACGAGCAGTACGTC. Encoded protein: CASSLSGGHYEQYV.

The table lists this clonotype with many counts. This sequence joins TRBV15 and TRBJ1-5, with 8 bases aligning to TRBD1. V lost 3 bases, J lost 3 bases, and 7 bases stayed unmatched. Germline-derived CDR1 and CDR2 are LNHNV and YYDKDF (reference sequence). There are 16 residues in the CDR3. CDR3 sequence (DNA): TGTGCCACCAGCAGGGCACAGGGGGGGAACAATCAGCCCCAGCATTTT. It is translated as CATSRAQGGNNQPQHF.

The chain joins TRBV2 to TRBJ2-7, with 9 bases fitting TRBD1. CDR1 is SNHLY, CDR2 FYNNEI, per germline. The V gene end was trimmed by 6 bases and the J gene end by 2 bases; junction bases not matched to a gene: 5. The CDR3 spans 14 residues. The CDR3 sequence: CASSGTGKAYEQYF. The CDR3 DNA is TGTGCCAGCAGCGGGACAGGGAAAGCCTACGAGCAGTACTTC.

In its sample, this clonotype was seen many times. V usage is TRBV12-3 or TRBV12-4 and J usage is TRBJ2-1; D possibly corresponds to TRBD2 (7 bases). The CDR3 length is 14 residues. The V and J ends lost 2 bases and 8 bases respectively, with 13 bases between them. The chain's CDR3 is CASSLRGGADEQFF. The CDR3 DNA follows: TGTGCCAGCAGTTTAAGGGGGGGGGCTGATGAGCAGTTCTTC.

This clonotype was seen a handful of times. V and J are TRBV4-1 and TRBJ2-5; 7 nucleotides agree with TRBD2. Germline V gives CDR1 MGHRA, CDR2 YSYEKL. CDR3 size: 15 residues. V lost 1 base to trimming and J lost 5 bases; unmatched junction nucleotides: 7. CDR3 coding DNA: TGCGCCAGCAGCCAAGGGCCCGGGAGGTTGGAGACCCAGTACTTC. It translates to CASSQGPGRLETQYF.

The chain employs TRBV28 and TRBJ2-5, with 8 bases that match TRBD2. The V segment lost 1 base and the J segment 6 bases; nucleotides outside the gene matches: 10. Germline V CDR1 and CDR2: MDHEN, SYDVKM. This CDR3 is 16 amino acids long. CDR3: CASSLSPGGPVQTQYF. DNA for the CDR3: TGTGCCAGCAGTTTATCCCCGGGGGGGCCGGTTCAGACCCAGTACTTC.

This clonotype was seen more than once but under ten times. The chain couples TRBV7-2 to TRBJ2-3, with a tentative D call TRBD2 (5 bases). V lost 3 bases to trimming and J lost 6 bases, with 13 bases between them. The CDR3 covers 14 residues. CDR1 SGHTA and CDR2 FQGNSA come from the germline V gene. The CDR3 sequence: CASSLGIGMDTQYF. The DNA for the CDR3 is TGTGCCAGCAGCTTGGGGATCGGGATGGATACGCAGTATTTT.

This clonotype was found many times. The chain recombines TRBV6-5 with TRBJ2-1; possible D gene TRBD2, 5 bases. This CDR3 spans 14 amino acids. V shed 5 bases and J shed 10 bases, with 18 bases lying between them. CDR1 and CDR2 (germline): MNHEY, SVGAGI. The CDR3 spells CASSRTDARGEQFF. The CDR3 DNA reads as TGTGCCAGCAGTAGAACGGACGCGAGAGGGGAGCAGTTCTTC.